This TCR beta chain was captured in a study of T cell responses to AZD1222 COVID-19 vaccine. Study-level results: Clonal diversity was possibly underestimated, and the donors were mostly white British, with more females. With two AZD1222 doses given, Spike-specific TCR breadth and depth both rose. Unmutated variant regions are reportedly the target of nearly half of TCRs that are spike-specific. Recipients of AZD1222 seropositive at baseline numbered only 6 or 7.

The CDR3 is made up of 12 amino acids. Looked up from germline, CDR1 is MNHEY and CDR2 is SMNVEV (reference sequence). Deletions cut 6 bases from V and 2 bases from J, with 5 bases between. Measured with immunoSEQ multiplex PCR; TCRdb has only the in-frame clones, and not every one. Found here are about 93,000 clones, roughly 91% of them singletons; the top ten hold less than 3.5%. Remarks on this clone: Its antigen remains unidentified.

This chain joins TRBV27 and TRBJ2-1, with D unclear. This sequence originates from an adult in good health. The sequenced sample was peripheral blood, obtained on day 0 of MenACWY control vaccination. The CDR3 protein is CASRQTYNEQFF. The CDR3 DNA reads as TGTGCCAGCAGACAAACCTACAATGAGCAGTTCTTC.